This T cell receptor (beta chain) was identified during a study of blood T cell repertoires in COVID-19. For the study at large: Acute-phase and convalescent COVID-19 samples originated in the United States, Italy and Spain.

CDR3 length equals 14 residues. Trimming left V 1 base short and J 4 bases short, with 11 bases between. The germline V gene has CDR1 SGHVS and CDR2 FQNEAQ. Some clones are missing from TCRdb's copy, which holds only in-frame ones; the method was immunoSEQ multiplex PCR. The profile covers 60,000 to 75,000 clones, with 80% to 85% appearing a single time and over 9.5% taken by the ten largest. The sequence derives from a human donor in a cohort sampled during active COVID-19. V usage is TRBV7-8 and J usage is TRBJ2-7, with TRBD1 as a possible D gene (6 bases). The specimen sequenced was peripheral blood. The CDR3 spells CASSLVGQVYEQYF. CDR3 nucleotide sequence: TGTGCCAGCAGCTTAGTGGGACAAGTTTACGAGCAGTACTTC.